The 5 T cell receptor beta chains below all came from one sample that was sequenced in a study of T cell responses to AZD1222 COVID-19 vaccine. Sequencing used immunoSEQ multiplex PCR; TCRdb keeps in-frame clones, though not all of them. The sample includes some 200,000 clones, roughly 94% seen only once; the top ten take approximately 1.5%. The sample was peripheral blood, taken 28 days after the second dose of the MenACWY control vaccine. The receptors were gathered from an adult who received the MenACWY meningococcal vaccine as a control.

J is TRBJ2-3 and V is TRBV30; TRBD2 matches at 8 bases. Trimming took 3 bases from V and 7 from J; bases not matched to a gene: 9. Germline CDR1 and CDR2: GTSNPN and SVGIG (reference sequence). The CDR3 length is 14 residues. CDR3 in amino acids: CAWSASGPGYTQYF. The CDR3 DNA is TGTGCCTGGAGCGCTAGCGGGCCGGGGTATACGCAGTATTTT.

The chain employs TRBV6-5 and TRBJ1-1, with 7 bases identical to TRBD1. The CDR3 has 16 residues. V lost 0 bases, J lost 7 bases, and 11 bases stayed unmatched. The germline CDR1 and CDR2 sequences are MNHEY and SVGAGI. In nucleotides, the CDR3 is TGTGCCAGCAGTTACTCGAAACGGACAGGAGATTTTGAAGCTTTCTTT. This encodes CASSYSKRTGDFEAFF.

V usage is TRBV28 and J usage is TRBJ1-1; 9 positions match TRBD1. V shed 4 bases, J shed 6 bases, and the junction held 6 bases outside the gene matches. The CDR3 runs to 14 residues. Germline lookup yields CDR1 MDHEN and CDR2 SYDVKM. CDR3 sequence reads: CASSSDRGEAEAFF. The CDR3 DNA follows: TGTGCCAGCAGTTCCGACAGGGGGGAGGCTGAAGCTTTCTTT.

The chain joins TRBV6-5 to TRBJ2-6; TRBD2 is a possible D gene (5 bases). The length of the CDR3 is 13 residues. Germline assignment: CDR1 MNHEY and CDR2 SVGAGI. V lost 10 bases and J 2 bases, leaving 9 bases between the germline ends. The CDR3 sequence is CATGVPGANVLTF. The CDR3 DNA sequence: TGTGCCACCGGGGTCCCTGGGGCCAACGTCCTGACTTTC.

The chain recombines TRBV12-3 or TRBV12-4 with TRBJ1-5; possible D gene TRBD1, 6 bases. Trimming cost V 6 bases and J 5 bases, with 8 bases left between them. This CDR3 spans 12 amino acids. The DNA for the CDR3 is TGTGCCAGCAGGCCAGGGGATCAGCCCCAGCATTTT. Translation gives CASRPGDQPQHF.